The clone carrying this T cell receptor beta chain was observed a handful of times. Its cognate antigen is unknown. V was shortened by 0 bases and J by 8 bases, with 13 bases between the two germline ends. Germline loops: CDR1 LGHNA, CDR2 YSLEER. CDR3 size: 14 residues. Once sorted, every population was more than 95% pure. The investigators reverse transcribed all of the isolated RNA, so they sequenced expressed TCRB transcripts. The data were produced by immunoSEQ multiplex PCR, yet TCRdb's version contains in-frame clones alone and is incomplete. The sample lists over 90,000 clones; 25% to 35% were seen once. These data originate in a study of beta chain features in type 1 diabetes. About the research overall: Patients were similar to healthy donors in age and gender (as well as in cell yields). Study results and limitations: TCRB CDR3s were moderately but significantly shorter in Type 1 diabetes patients in all four CD4+ subsets. The analysis here could not establish whether HLA type shapes TCRB rearrangement. The naive, central memory and Treg TCRB repertoires looked more alike in patients than they did in healthy donors.

This sequence was found in a woman aged 18-30 years with type 1 diabetes. Sequenced: central memory CD4+ T cells from blood. This chain links TRBV4-3 with TRBJ1-2; D uncertain. DNA of the CDR3: TGCGCCAGCAGCCAAGAGAGCGGCGTAGGGGGCTACACCTTC. This codes for CASSQESGVGGYTF.